This TCR beta chain was found in a study of a mutant IDH1 vaccine in newly diagnosed glioma. Study context: The treated group averaged 40.4 years old and was about 60% male, about 38% female. Beforehand, treatment had been radiotherapy, temozolomide, or both; the majority received both. Findings of the study overall: Overall, just under 95% of patients had vaccine-induced immune responses. Changes in top peripheral clonotypes did not appear linked to pseudoprogression.

The CDR3 is made up of 15 amino acids. From germline, CDR1 is ENHRY and CDR2 SYGVKD. V lost 6 bases to trimming and J lost 0 bases, with 11 bases between them. Details on this clone: The antigen remains unidentified.

The repertoire was sequenced with immunoSEQ multiplex PCR; TCRdb's copy has only in-frame clones and lacks some. The table shows around 37,000 clones, with roughly 92% occurring only once. The time point here: baseline, week 1 (first vaccination visit). Treatment defined: pre-vaccination baseline after standard-of-care therapy. The sequencing used PBMCs, collected from a glioma patient treated with radiotherapy, temozolomide or both. The TCR originated in a man between 18 and 29 years old with glioma. The chain recombines TRBV10-3 with TRBJ2-2, with D possibly being TRBD1 (5 bases). The CDR3 is CAISPQAANTGELFF. For the CDR3, the DNA is TGTGCCATCAGCCCACAGGCTGCGAACACCGGGGAGCTGTTTTTT.